The rows below give T cell receptor beta chains drawn from one sample of a study of cytomegalovirus exposure and HLA in healthy donors. The assay was immunoSEQ multiplex PCR, and TCRdb's table has in-frame clones only and misses some. The sample lists about 59,000 clones; about 80% were seen once. The specimen sequenced was PBMCs. Every receptor here comes from a woman in her 40s in good health and CMV-seronegative. The CDR3 runs from the conserved cysteine through the conserved F or W. D genes are given only for firm matches. A row's size may be missing; if present it is once, few, many or a size class.

v_gene	d_gene	len	abundance	j_gene	CDR3aa	CDR3nt
TRBV7-2	NA	14	NA	TRBJ2-5	CASSFQGIQETQYF	TGTGCCAGCAGCTTTCAGGGTATCCAAGAGACCCAGTACTTC
TRBV2	TRBD2	16	NA	TRBJ2-1	CASDWSGTSGYNEQFF	TGTGCCAGCGATTGGTCCGGGACTAGCGGTTACAATGAGCAGTTCTTC
TRBV30	NA	12	once	TRBJ1-3	CAWGGTGNTIYF	TGTGCCTGGGGAGGGACTGGAAACACCATATATTTT
TRBV21-1	NA	14	NA	TRBJ1-5	CASSDRGTDQPQHF	TGTGCCAGCAGCGACCGGGGAACGGATCAGCCCCAGCATTTT
TRBV6-1	TRBD2	16	once	TRBJ2-5	CASSEATSGIRETQYF	TGTGCCAGCAGTGAAGCTACTAGCGGGATTCGGGAGACCCAGTACTTC
TRBV2	TRBD2	15	NA	TRBJ2-7	CASSVPAGGLSEQYF	TGTGCCAGCAGTGTACCAGCGGGAGGCCTAAGCGAGCAGTACTTC
TRBV4-2	NA	17	NA	TRBJ2-1	CASSQAMSQERDNEQFF	TGTGCCAGCAGCCAAGCCATGAGTCAGGAGAGGGACAATGAGCAGTTCTTC
TRBV9	NA	14	NA	TRBJ2-3	CASNGGQFTDTQYF	TGTGCCAGCAACGGTGGACAGTTCACAGATACGCAGTATTTT
TRBV7-2	TRBD1	16	NA	TRBJ1-2	CASSLSGQGMVNGYTF	TGTGCCAGCAGCTTATCGGGACAGGGTATGGTAAATGGCTACACCTTC
TRBV7-6	TRBD2	17	NA	TRBJ2-3	CAGSLRRLAASTDTQYF	TGTGCCGGCAGCTTACGTAGACTAGCGGCTAGCACAGATACGCAGTATTTT
TRBV7-3	NA	16	NA	TRBJ2-7	CASSHPGPSSSYEQYF	TGTGCCAGCAGCCATCCCGGTCCCTCGAGCTCCTACGAGCAGTACTTC
TRBV28	TRBD1	17	NA	TRBJ1-2	CASSKGAPGKTNYGYTF	TGTGCCAGCAGTAAGGGGGCTCCAGGGAAAACTAACTATGGCTACACCTTC
TRBV19	NA	15	NA	TRBJ2-1	CASSTKKGRVNEQFF	TGTGCCAGTAGCACAAAAAAAGGCAGGGTCAATGAGCAGTTCTTC
TRBV29-1	NA	13	NA	TRBJ1-4	CSVQRTTNEKLFF	TGCAGCGTGCAGAGGACAACTAATGAAAAACTGTTTTTT
TRBV5-1	NA	13	few	TRBJ1-2	CASSLGGDYGYTF	TGCGCCAGCAGCTTGGGCGGGGACTATGGCTACACCTTC
TRBV9	TRBD2	17	NA	TRBJ2-5	CASSSPLGGSSQETQYF	TGTGCCAGCAGCTCTCCCTTGGGGGGGAGCTCCCAAGAGACCCAGTACTTC
TRBV9	NA	14	NA	TRBJ1-3	CASSAEGSGNTIYF	TGTGCCAGCAGCGCCGAGGGCTCCGGAAACACCATATATTTT
TRBV6-5	TRBD1	15	few	TRBJ2-1	CASSYRDRGLYEQFF	TGTGCCAGCAGTTACAGGGACAGGGGGTTGTATGAGCAGTTCTTC
TRBV7-6	TRBD2	18	NA	TRBJ2-1	CASSGTGTSSLGYNEQFF	TGTGCCAGCAGCGGTACCGGGACTAGCTCTTTGGGGTACAATGAGCAGTTCTTC
TRBV5-1	TRBD1	14	NA	TRBJ2-2	CASRQGSNTGELFF	TGCGCCAGCAGACAGGGGTCGAACACCGGGGAGCTGTTTTTT
TRBV29-1	TRBD1	12	NA	TRBJ1-1	CSGRFTGAEAFF	TGCAGCGGCCGCTTCACAGGGGCTGAAGCTTTCTTT
TRBV7-9	NA	12	NA	TRBJ2-7	CASSLAAGMEYF	TGTGCCAGCAGCTTAGCGGCGGGTATGGAGTACTTC
TRBV25-1	NA	15	few	TRBJ2-3	CASTTKSSSTDTQYF	TGTGCCAGCACTACCAAGTCTAGTTCCACAGATACGCAGTATTTT
TRBV5-4	TRBD2	18	NA	TRBJ2-1	CASSQYGTSGRRSNEQFF	TGTGCCAGCAGCCAATACGGGACTAGCGGGAGGAGGAGCAATGAGCAGTTCTTC
TRBV27	TRBD1	17	NA	TRBJ2-6	CASSSHRGRAGANVLTF	TGTGCCAGCAGTAGCCACAGGGGGCGAGCTGGGGCCAACGTCCTGACTTTC
TRBV6-1	NA	19	NA	TRBJ2-7	CASSERGGQNRRSPYEQYF	TGTGCCAGCAGTGAGAGGGGGGGACAAAACCGCCGGAGTCCCTACGAGCAGTACTTC
TRBV10-3	TRBD1	13	NA	TRBJ1-2	CASYSQGYYGYTF	TGTGCCAGCTATTCACAGGGGTACTATGGCTACACCTTC
TRBV9	NA	14	NA	TRBJ2-3	CASSVGLVLDTQYF	TGTGCCAGCAGCGTAGGGCTAGTCCTCGATACGCAGTATTTT